The clone carrying this T cell receptor beta chain was counted only a few times. Different DNA sequences within this sample yield the same CDR3. The data stem from a study of blood T cell repertoires in COVID-19. Background on the study: Sources were T cells, B-cell-depleted T cells, or PBMCs; the material itself was cDNA or gDNA.

The authors' processing: Amplification of reference gene primers provided the estimated nucleated cell counts. Produced via immunoSEQ multiplex PCR; TCRdb's table is partial and in-frame only. From that table come the V and J calls and clone size; the DNA was used to work out D and trimming. The repertoire holds fewer than 250,000 clones, with under 90% as singletons. Seattle patients were enrolled while actively infected and followed longitudinally. The specimen sequenced was peripheral blood. The source is a woman of 80 years or more with COVID-19, enrolled during active disease.

The chain's CDR3 is CASAGQGNSPLHF. The CDR3 DNA reads as TGCGCCAGTGCAGGACAGGGAAATTCACCCCTCCACTTT. V is TRBV10-2 and J is TRBJ1-6; 8 bases line up with TRBD1. CDR3 length equals 13 residues. Germline values: CDR1 WSHSY, CDR2 SAAADI. Trimming cost V 9 bases and J 7 bases; bases outside gene matches: 5.